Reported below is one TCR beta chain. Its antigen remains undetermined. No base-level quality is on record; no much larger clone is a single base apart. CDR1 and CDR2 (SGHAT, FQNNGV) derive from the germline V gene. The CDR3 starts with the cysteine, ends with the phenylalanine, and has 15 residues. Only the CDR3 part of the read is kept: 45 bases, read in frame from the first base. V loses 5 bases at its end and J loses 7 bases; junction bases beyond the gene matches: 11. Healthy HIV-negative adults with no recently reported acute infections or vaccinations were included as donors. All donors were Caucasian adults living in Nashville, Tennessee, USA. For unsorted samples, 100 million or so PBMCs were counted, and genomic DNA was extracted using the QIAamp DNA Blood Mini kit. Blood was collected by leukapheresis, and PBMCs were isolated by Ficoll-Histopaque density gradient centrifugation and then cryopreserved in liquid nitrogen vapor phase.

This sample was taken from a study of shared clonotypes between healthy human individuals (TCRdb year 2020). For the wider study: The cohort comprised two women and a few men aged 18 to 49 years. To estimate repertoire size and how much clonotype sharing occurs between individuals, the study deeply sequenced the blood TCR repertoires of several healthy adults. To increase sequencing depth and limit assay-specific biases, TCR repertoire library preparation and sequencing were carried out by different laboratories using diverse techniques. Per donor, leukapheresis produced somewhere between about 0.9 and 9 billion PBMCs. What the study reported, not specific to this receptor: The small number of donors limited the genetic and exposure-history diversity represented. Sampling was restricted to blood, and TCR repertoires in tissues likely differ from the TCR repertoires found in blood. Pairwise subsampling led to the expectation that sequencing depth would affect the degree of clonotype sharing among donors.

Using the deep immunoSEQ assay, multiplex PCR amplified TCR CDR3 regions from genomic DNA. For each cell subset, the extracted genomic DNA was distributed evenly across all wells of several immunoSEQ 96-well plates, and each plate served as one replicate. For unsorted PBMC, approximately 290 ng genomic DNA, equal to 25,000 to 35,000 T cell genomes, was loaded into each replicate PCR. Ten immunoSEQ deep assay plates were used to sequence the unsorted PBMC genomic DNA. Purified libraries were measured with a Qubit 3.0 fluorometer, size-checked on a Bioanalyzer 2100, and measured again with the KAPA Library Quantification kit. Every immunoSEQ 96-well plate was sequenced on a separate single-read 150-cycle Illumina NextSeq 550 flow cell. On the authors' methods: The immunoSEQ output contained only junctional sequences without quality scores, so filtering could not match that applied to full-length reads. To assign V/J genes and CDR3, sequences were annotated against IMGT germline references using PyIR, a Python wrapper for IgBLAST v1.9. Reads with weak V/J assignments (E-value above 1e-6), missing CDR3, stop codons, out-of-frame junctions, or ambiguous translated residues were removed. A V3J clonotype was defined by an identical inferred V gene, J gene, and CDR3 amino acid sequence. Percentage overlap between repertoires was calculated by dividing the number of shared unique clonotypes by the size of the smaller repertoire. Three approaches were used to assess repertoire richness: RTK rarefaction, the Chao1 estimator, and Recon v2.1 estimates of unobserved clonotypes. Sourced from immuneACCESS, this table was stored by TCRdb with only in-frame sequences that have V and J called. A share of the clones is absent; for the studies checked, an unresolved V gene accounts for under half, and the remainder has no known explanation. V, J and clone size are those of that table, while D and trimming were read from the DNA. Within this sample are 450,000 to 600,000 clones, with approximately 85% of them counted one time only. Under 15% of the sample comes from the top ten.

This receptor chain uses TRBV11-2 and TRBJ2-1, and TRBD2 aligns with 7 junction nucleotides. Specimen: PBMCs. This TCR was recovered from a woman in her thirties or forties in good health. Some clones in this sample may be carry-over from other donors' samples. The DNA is TGTGCCAGCAGCCCTCGGGGGGAGGGCCTGAATGAGCAGTTCTTC. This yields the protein CASSPRGEGLNEQFF.